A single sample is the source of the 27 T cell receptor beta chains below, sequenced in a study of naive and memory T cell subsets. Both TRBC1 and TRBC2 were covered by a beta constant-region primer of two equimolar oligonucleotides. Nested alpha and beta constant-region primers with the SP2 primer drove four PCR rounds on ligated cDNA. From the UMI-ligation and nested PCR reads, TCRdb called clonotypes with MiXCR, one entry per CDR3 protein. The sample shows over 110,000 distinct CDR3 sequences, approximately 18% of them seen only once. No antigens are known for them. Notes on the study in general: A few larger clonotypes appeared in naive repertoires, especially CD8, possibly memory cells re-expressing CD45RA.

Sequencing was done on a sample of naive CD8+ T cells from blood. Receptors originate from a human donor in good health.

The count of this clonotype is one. The DNA for the CDR3 is TGTGCCAGCAGCGCCCGGGACAGTCCGACTTCTAGCTCCTACGAGCAGTACTTC. This translates into CASSARDSPTSSSYEQYF. The chain links TRBV9 to TRBJ2-7; TRBD1 aligns across 7 bases. Germline V gene sequence: CDR1 SGDLS, CDR2 YYNGEE. The CDR3 has 18 amino acids. V shed 3 bases, J shed 0 bases, and the junction held 15 bases outside the gene matches.

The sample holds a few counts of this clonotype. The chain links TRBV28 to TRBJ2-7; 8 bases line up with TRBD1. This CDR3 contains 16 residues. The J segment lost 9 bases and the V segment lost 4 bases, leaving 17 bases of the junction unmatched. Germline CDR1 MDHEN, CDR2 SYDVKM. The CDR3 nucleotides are TGTGCCAGCAGTTCCCCCGGACAGGGCTCCCCCCTGGTGCAGTACTTC. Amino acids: CASSSPGQGSPLVQYF.

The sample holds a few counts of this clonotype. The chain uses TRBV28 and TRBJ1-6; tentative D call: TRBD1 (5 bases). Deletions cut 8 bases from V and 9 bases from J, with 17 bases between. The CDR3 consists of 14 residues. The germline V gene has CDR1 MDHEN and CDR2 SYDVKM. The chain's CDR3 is CASGRRDPSSPLHF. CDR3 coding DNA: TGTGCCAGCGGCCGCCGGGACCCTAGTTCACCCCTCCACTTT.

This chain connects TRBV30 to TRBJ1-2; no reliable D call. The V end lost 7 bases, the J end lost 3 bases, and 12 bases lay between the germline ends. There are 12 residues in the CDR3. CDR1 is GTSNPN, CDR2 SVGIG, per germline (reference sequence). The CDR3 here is CALTGRYYGYTF. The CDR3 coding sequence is TGTGCCTTGACGGGGAGATACTATGGCTACACCTTC.

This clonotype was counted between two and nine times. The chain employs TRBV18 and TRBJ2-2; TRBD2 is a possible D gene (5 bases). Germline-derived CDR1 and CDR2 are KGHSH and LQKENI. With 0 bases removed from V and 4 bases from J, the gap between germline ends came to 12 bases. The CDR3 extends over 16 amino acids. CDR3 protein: CASSPPGREFTGELFF. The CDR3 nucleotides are TGTGCCAGCTCACCACCGGGTAGGGAGTTCACCGGGGAGCTGTTTTTT.

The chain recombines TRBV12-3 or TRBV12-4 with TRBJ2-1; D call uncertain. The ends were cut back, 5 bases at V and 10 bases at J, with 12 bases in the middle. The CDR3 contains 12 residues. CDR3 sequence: CASSPHDPEQFF. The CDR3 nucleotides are TGTGCCAGCAGTCCCCATGATCCCGAGCAGTTCTTC.

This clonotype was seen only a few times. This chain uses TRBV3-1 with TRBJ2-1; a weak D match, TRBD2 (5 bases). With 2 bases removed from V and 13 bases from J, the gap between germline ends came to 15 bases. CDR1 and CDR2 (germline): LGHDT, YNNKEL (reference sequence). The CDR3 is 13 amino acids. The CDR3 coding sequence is TGTGCCAGCAGCCAATTAGGTGGAGCGGATCAGTTCTTC. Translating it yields CASSQLGGADQFF.

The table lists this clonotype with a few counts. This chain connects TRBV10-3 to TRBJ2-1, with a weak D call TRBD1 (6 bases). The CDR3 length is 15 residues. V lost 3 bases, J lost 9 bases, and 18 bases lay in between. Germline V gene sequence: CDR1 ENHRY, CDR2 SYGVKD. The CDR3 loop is CAISESIRGSSEQFF. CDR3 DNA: TGTGCCATCAGTGAATCTATCAGGGGATCATCTGAGCAGTTCTTC.

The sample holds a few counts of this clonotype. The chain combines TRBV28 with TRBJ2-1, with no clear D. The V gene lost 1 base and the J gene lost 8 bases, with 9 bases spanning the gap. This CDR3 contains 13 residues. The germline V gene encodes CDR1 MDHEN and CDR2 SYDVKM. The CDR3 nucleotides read TGTGCCAGCAGTTTATCGTTAGCCTATGAGCAGTTCTTC. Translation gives CASSLSLAYEQFF.

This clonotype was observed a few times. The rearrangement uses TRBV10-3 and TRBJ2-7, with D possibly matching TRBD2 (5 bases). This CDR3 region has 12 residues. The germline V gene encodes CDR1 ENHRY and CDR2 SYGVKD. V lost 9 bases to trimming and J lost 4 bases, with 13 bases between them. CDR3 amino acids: CAIALGGYEQYF. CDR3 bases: TGTGCCATTGCTCTCGGCGGGTACGAGCAGTACTTC.

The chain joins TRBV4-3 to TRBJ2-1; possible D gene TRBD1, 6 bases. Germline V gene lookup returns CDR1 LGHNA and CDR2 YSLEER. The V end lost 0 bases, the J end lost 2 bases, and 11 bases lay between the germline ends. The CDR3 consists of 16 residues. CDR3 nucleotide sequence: TGCGCCAGCAGCCAAGATCGCCAGGGGCCCTACAATGAGCAGTTCTTC. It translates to CASSQDRQGPYNEQFF.

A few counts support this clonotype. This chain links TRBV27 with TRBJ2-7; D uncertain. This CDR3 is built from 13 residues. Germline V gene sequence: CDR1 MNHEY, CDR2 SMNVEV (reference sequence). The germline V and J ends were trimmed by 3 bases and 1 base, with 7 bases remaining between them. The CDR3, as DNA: TGTGCCAGCAGTTTGGCTGAATCCTACGAGCAGTACTTC. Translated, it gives CASSLAESYEQYF.

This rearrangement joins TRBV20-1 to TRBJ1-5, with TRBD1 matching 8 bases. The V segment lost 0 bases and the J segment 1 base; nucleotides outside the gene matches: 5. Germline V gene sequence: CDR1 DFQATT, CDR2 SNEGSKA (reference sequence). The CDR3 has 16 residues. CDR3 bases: TGCAGTGCTAGAGAAAGAGACAGGGGAAGCAATCAGCCCCAGCATTTT. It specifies CSARERDRGSNQPQHF.

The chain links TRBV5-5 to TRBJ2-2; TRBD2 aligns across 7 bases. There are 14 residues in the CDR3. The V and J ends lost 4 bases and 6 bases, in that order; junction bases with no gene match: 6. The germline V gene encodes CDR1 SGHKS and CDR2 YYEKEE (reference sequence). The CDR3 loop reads CASSPPGGAGELFF. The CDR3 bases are TGTGCCAGCAGCCCACCGGGGGGAGCCGGGGAGCTGTTTTTT.

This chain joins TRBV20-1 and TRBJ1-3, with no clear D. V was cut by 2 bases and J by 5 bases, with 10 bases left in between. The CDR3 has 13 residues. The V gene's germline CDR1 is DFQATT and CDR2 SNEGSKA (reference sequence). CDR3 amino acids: CSARLPTRNTIYF. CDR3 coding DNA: TGCAGTGCTAGACTCCCTACCCGAAACACCATATATTTT.

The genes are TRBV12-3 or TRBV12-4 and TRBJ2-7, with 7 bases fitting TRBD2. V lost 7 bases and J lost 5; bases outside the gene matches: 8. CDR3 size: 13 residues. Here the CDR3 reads CASTHGAGDEQYF. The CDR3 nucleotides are TGTGCCAGCACCCACGGCGCGGGGGACGAGCAGTACTTC.

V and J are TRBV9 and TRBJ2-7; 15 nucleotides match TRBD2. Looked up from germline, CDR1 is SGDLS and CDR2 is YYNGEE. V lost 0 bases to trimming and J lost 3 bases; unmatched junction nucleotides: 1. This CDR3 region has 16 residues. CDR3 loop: CASSVGGLAGGYEQYF. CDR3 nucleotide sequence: TGTGCCAGCAGCGTAGGGGGACTAGCGGGAGGCTACGAGCAGTACTTC.

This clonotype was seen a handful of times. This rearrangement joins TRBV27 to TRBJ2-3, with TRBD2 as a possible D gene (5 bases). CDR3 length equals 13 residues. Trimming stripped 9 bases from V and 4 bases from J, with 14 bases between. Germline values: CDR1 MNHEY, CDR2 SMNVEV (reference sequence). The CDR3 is CASSLRGSDTQYF. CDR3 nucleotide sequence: TGTGCCAGTTCCCTTCGGGGTTCAGATACGCAGTATTTT.

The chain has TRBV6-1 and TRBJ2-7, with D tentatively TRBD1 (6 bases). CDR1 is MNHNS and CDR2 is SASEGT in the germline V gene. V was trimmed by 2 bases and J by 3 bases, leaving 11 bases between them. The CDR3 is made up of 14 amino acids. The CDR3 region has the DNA TGTGCCAGCAGTGAATATCCAGGGGACTACGAGCAGTACTTC. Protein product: CASSEYPGDYEQYF.

CDR3 residues: CASSPPTITYEQYF. DNA for the CDR3: TGTGCCAGCTCACCACCGACCATAACCTACGAGCAGTACTTC. V gene TRBV18 combines with J gene TRBJ2-7; D gene ambiguous. V lost 0 bases, J lost 2 bases, and 8 bases lay in between. Germline CDR1 KGHSH, CDR2 LQKENI. CDR3 length: 14 amino acids. Looking up the rest from reference TRBV18 and TRBJ2-7 gives the full variable domain: NAGVMQNPRHLVRRRGQEARLRCSPMKGHSHVYWYRQLPEEGLKFMVYLQKENIIDESGMPKERFSAEFPKEGPSILRIQQVVRGDSAAYFCASSPPTITYEQYFGPGTRLTVT.

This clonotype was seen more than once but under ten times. The CDR3 protein is CAWRDSQGLSYEQYF. The CDR3, as DNA: TGTGCCTGGAGAGACTCACAGGGTTTAAGCTACGAGCAGTACTTC. J is TRBJ2-7 and V is TRBV30, with D possibly matching TRBD1 (6 bases). Per the germline V gene, CDR1 is GTSNPN and CDR2 is SVGIG (reference sequence). The CDR3 totals 15 residues. The germline V and J ends were trimmed by 3 bases and 3 bases, with 18 bases remaining between them.

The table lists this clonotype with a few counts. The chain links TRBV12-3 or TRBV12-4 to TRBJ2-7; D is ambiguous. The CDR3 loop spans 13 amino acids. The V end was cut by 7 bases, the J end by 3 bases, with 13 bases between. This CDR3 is CASTPSRGYEQYF. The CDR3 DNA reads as TGTGCCAGCACCCCCTCCCGAGGCTACGAGCAGTACTTC.

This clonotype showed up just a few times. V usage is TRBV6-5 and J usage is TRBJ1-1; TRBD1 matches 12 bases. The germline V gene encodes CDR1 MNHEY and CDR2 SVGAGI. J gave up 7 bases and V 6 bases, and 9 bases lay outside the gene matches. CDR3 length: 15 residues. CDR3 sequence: CASRAGTGGADEAFF. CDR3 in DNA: TGTGCCAGCAGGGCCGGGACAGGGGGCGCAGATGAAGCTTTCTTT.

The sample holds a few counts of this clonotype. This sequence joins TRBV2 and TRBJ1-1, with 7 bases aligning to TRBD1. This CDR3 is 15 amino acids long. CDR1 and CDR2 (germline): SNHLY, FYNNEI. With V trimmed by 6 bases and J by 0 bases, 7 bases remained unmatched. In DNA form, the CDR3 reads TGTGCCAGCAGCCGGGACAGAGATATGAACACTGAAGCTTTCTTT. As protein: CASSRDRDMNTEAFF.

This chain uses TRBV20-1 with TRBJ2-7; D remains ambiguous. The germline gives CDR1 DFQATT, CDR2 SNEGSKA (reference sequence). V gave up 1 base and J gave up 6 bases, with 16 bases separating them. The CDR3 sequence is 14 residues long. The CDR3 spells CSARGSEYVFEQYF. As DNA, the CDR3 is TGCAGTGCTAGAGGGTCCGAGTACGTGTTCGAGCAGTACTTC.

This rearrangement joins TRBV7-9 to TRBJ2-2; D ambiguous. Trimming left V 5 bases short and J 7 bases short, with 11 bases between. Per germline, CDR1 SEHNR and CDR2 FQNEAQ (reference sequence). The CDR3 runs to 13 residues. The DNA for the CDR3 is TGTGCCAGCAGCCCGGACCATGGCGGGGAGCTGTTTTTT. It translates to CASSPDHGGELFF.

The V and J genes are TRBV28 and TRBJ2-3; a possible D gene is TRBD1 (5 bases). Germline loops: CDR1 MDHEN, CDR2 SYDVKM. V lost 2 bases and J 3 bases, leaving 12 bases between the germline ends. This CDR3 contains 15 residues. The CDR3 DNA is TGTGCCAGCAGTTTACAGGGTAGGCCGACAGATACGCAGTATTTT. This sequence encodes CASSLQGRPTDTQYF.